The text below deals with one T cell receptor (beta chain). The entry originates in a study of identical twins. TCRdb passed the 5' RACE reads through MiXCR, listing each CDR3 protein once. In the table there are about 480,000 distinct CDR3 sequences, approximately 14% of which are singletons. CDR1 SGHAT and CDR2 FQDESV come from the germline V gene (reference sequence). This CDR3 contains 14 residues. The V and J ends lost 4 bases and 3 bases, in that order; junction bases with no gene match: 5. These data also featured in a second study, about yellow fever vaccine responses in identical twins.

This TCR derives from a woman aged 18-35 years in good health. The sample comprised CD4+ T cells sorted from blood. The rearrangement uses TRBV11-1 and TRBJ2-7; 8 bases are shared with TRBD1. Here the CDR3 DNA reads TGTGCCAGCAGCTCCAGGGGACAGGACTACGAGCAGTACTTC. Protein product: CASSSRGQDYEQYF.